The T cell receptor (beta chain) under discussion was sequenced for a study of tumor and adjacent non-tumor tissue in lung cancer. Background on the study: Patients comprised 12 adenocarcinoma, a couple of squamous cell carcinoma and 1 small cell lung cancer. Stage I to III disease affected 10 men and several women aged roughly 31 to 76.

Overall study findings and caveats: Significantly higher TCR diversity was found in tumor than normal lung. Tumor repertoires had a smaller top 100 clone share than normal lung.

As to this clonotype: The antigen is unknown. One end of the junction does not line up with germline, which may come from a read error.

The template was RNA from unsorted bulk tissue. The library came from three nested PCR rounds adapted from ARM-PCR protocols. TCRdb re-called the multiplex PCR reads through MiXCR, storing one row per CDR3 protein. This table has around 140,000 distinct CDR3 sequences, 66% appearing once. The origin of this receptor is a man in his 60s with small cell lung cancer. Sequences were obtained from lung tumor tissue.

CDR3 region: CANRGLDGEEFF. CDR3 in DNA: TGTGCCAACAGGGGCTTAGATGGTGAGGAGTTCTTC. The rearrangement links TRBV11-1 to TRBJ2-1, with 7 bases that match TRBD1. Germline V CDR1 and CDR2: SGHAT, FQDESV (reference sequence). The CDR3 length is 12 residues.